Listed below are T cell receptor beta chains from one sample, sequenced in a study of cytomegalovirus exposure and HLA in healthy donors. TCRdb keeps only in-frame clones here, not all; method: immunoSEQ multiplex PCR. This sample carries over 85,000 clones, roughly 80% of them seen once, and the ten largest clones take 1% to 1.5%. Sequencing used PBMCs. These receptors were obtained from a woman aged 25 to 39 in good health and CMV-seronegative. Both conserved end residues are part of each CDR3. A D gene is named only where the DNA matches it firmly. Expanded clones are given a class, and other clones once, few, many or no size at all.

clone size: NA; D gene: NA; V gene: TRBV9; J gene: TRBJ1-3; CDR3 DNA: TGTGCCAGCAGCGTAGGCAGTGGGCCTGGAAACACCATATATTTT; CDR3 protein: CASSVGSGPGNTIYF
clone size: NA; D gene: NA; V gene: TRBV9; J gene: TRBJ1-4; CDR3 DNA: TGTGCCAGCAGCCCCAACGCCGGGGGATTGTTTTTT; CDR3 protein: CASSPNAGGLFF
clone size: NA; D gene: NA; V gene: TRBV25-1; J gene: TRBJ1-2; CDR3 DNA: TGTGCCAGCAGTGAAAGCGGGGTGCAGGGAAACTATGGCTACACCTTC; CDR3 protein: CASSESGVQGNYGYTF
clone size: few; D gene: TRBD2; V gene: TRBV9; J gene: TRBJ2-1; CDR3 DNA: TGTGCCAGCAGCCGACTAGCGGGATACAATGAGCAGTTCTTC; CDR3 protein: CASSRLAGYNEQFF
clone size: NA; D gene: NA; V gene: TRBV29-1; J gene: TRBJ2-5; CDR3 DNA: TGCAGCGTTGAAGAGGGGCCAGGGACCCAGTACTTC; CDR3 protein: CSVEEGPGTQYF
clone size: NA; D gene: NA; V gene: TRBV29-1; J gene: TRBJ2-7; CDR3 DNA: TGCAGCGTCCGTAGCGGTTCCTACGAGCAGTACTTC; CDR3 protein: CSVRSGSYEQYF
clone size: NA; D gene: TRBD2; V gene: TRBV7-6; J gene: TRBJ2-7; CDR3 DNA: TGTGCCAGCAGCGTTAGCGGGAGTGTCTACGAGCAGTACTTC; CDR3 protein: CASSVSGSVYEQYF
clone size: NA; D gene: TRBD2; V gene: TRBV28; J gene: TRBJ2-1; CDR3 DNA: TGTGCCAGCAGCGTTCGTAGCGGGGGGGCGAATGAGCAGTTCTTC; CDR3 protein: CASSVRSGGANEQFF
clone size: once; D gene: TRBD1; V gene: TRBV14; J gene: TRBJ1-2; CDR3 DNA: TGTGCCAGCAGCCCCTGGGGACAGATGTATGGCTACACCTTC; CDR3 protein: CASSPWGQMYGYTF
clone size: once; D gene: TRBD2; V gene: TRBV10-3; J gene: TRBJ2-7; CDR3 DNA: TGTGCCATCAGTCAACTAGCGGGGACAAATCCCTACGAGCAGTACTTC; CDR3 protein: CAISQLAGTNPYEQYF
clone size: few; D gene: NA; V gene: TRBV6-5; J gene: TRBJ2-1; CDR3 DNA: TGTGCCAGCAGTTACATGGCTGAGCAGTTCTTC; CDR3 protein: CASSYMAEQFF
clone size: NA; D gene: NA; V gene: TRBV5-1; J gene: TRBJ1-1; CDR3 DNA: TGCGCCAGCAGCCTATACCAGAACACTGAAGCTTTCTTT; CDR3 protein: CASSLYQNTEAFF
clone size: once; D gene: NA; V gene: TRBV19; J gene: TRBJ2-7; CDR3 DNA: TGTGCCAGTAGAGCTACGGGGATCTACGAGCAGTACTTC; CDR3 protein: CASRATGIYEQYF
clone size: NA; D gene: TRBD2; V gene: TRBV4-2; J gene: TRBJ2-3; CDR3 DNA: TGTGCCAGCAGCCTGGGACAGGGACTAGCGGGAGGGCCTAGGTCAGATACGCAGTATTTT; CDR3 protein: CASSLGQGLAGGPRSDTQYF
clone size: NA; D gene: NA; V gene: TRBV15; J gene: TRBJ1-1; CDR3 DNA: TGTGCCACCAGCAGAGATGTCTACACTGAAGCTTTCTTT; CDR3 protein: CATSRDVYTEAFF
clone size: NA; D gene: TRBD1; V gene: TRBV19; J gene: TRBJ2-7; CDR3 DNA: TGTGCCAGTAGCAGGGACAGCTCCTACGAGCAGTACTTC; CDR3 protein: CASSRDSSYEQYF
clone size: NA; D gene: TRBD1; V gene: TRBV6-1; J gene: TRBJ1-5; CDR3 DNA: TGTGCCAGCAGTTTACAGGGGTGGGAACCCCAGCATTTT; CDR3 protein: CASSLQGWEPQHF
clone size: NA; D gene: TRBD1; V gene: TRBV5-1; J gene: TRBJ2-1; CDR3 DNA: TGCGCCAGCAGCTTGTCACCGAGACAGGGGGCGAGTGAGCAGTTCTTC; CDR3 protein: CASSLSPRQGASEQFF
clone size: NA; D gene: TRBD2; V gene: TRBV4-3; J gene: TRBJ2-3; CDR3 DNA: TGCGCCAGCAGCCAAGATCCCTCGGGAGGTACGCAGTATTTT; CDR3 protein: CASSQDPSGGTQYF